This TCR beta chain comes out of a study of blood T cell repertoires in COVID-19. Sequencing used immunoSEQ multiplex PCR; TCRdb keeps in-frame clones, though not all of them. The sample consists of around 300,000 clones, over 80% of them appearing once. The CDR3 loop spans 15 amino acids. The germline gives CDR1 LNHDA, CDR2 SQIVND (reference sequence). V trimming: 3 bases; J trimming: 7 bases; junction bases outside the gene matches: 8. The source of this sequence is a woman between 45 and 60 years old with COVID-19, enrolled during active disease. The chain carries TRBV19 and TRBJ2-1; 8 bases match TRBD1. Sequenced sample: peripheral blood. This CDR3 is CASSIGTGLTNEQFF. The CDR3 DNA is TGTGCCAGTAGTATCGGGACAGGTTTAACTAATGAGCAGTTCTTC.